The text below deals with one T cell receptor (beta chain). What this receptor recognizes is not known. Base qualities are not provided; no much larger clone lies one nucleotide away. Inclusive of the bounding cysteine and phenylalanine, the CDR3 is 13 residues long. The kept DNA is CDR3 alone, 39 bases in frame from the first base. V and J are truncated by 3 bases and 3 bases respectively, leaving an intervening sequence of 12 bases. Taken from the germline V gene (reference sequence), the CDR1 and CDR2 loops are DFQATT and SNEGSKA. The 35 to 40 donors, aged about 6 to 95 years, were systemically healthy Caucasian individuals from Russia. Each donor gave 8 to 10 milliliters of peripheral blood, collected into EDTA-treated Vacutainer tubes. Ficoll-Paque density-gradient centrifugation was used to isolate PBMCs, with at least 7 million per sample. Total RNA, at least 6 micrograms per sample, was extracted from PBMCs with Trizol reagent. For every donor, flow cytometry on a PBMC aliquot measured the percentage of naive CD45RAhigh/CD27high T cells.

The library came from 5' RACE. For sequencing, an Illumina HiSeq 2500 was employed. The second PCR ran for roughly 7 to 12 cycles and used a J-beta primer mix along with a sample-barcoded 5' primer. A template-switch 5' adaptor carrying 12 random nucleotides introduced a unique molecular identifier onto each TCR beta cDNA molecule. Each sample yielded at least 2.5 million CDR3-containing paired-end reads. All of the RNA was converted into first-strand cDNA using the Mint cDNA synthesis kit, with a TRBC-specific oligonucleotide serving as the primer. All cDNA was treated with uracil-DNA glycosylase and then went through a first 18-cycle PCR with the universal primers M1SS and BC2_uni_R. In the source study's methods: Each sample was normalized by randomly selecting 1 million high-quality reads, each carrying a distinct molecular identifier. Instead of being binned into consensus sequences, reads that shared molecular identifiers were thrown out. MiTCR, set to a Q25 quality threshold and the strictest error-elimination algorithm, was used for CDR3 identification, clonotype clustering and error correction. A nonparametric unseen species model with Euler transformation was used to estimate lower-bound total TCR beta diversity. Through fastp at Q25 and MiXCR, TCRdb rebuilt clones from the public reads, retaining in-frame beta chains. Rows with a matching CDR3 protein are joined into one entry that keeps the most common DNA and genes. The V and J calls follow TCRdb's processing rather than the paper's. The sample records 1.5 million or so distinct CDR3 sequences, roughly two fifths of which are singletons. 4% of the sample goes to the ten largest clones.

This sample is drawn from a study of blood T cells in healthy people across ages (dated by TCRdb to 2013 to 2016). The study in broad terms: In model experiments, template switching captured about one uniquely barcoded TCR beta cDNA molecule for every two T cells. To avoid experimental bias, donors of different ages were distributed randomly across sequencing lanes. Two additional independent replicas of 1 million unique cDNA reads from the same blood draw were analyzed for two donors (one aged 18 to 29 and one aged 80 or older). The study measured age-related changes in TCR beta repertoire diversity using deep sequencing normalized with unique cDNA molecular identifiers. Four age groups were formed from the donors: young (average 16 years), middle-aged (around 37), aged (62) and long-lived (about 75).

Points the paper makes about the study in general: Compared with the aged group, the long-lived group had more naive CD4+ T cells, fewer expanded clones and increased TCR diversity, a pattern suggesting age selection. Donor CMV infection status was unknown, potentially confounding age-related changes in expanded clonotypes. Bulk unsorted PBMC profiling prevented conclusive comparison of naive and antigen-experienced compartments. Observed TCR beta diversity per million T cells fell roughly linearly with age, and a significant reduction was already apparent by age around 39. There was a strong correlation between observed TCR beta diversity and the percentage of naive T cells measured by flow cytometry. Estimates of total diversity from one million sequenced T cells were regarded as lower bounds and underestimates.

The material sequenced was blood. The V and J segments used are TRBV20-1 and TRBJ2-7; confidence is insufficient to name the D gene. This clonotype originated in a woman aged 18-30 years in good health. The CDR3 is CSARRGPSYEQYF. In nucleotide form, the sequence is TGCAGTGCTAGGAGAGGACCGAGCTACGAGCAGTACTTC.